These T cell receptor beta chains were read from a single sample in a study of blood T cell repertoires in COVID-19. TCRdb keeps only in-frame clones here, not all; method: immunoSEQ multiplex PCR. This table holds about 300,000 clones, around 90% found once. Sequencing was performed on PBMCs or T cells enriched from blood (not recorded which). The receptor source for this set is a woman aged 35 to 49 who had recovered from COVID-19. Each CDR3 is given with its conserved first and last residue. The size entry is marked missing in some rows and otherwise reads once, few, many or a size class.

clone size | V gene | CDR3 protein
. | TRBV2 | CASSDRQPNTEAFF
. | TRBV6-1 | CASSETGRSNQPQHF
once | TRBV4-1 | CASSQNTAGRWGGYTF
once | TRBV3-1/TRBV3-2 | CASSPRTARNTIYF
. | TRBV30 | CAWSVLDREYGYTF
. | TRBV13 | CASSLGRTGAYEQYF
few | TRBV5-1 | CASSLTGTNTEAFF
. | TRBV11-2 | CASSPDSPREQYF
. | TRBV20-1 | CSASRQQETQYF
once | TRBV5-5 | CASSLSAGGPNEQYF
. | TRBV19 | CASQFPGQGTKGYTF
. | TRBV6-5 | CASEDGGWNGSPLHF
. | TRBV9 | CASSVEKGARVYEQYF
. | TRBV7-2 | CASSLSFATNYEQYF
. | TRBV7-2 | CASSLGSSGGGQPQHF
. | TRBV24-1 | CATSAGQNYGYTF
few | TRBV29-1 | CSVTSGSGNEQFF
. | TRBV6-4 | CASASSALSADTQYF
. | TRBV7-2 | CASSFPAGGPLYNEQFF
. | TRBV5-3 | CARSLLGQGSGTEAFF
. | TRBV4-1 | CASSQDYGQGRNTIYF
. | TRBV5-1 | CASSLGTGYGYTF
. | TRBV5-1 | CASSLVSVTYNEQFF
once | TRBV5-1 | CASSLPSGRGRSLDNEQFF
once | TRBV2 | CASRERQTNTEAFF
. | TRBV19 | CASSNPDYGYTF
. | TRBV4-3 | CASSQGNRVETQYF
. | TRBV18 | CASSPSRGTGGGSTEAFF
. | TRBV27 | CASSLLAGGPILAEQYF
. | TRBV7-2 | CASSFTSLGEQYF
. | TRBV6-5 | CASRGGGMNTEAFF
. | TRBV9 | CASSVTKGGANTGELFF
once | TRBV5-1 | CASSLGAGGRDQPQHF
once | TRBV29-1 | CSTGTRGQPQHF
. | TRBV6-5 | CASSYIPTMNTEAFF
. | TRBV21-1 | CASSKVRDFSLGTDTQYF
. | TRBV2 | CASRTGGASKNIQYF